What follows are 21 T cell receptor beta chains derived from one specimen sequenced in a study of liver allograft versus peripheral blood T cells. Study details: The study compared liver allograft T cell receptor repertoires against peripheral blood repertoires of liver transplant recipients.

MiXCR, applied by TCRdb to the reads, yields one record per CDR3 protein. The sample consists of 8,500 to 9,500 distinct CDR3 sequences, about 20% of them appearing once. These receptors came from a human patient who had a liver transplant. Some T cells may be provided by the graft donor.

This clonotype was observed a few times. The chain joins TRBV19 to TRBJ2-3; the match to TRBD1 covers 10 bases. The CDR3 length is 16 residues. Germline CDR1 reads LNHDA; CDR2 reads SQIVND (reference sequence). Trimming at V came to 5 bases and at J to 3 bases, leaving 8 bases not matched to a gene. CDR3 DNA sequence: TGTGCCAGTAGTTCCCGGGACAGGGGTACAACAGATACGCAGTATTTT. Translation: CASSSRDRGTTDTQYF.

The chain couples TRBV20-1 to TRBJ1-6; weak D call: TRBD1 (5 bases). The CDR3 covers 15 residues. In germline, CDR1 is DFQATT, CDR2 SNEGSKA (reference sequence). The V end lost 1 base, the J end lost 2 bases, and 9 bases lay between the germline ends. In nucleotides, the CDR3 is TGCAGTGCTAGAGTCCAGGGCACCTATAATTCACCCCTCCACTTT. This translates into CSARVQGTYNSPLHF.

By share, this clonotype counts as medium-sized. The rearrangement uses TRBV18 and TRBJ2-5; the D is unclear. This CDR3 comprises 12 residues. The germline gives CDR1 KGHSH, CDR2 LQKENI. The germline V and J ends were trimmed by 0 bases and 5 bases, with 4 bases remaining between them. The CDR3 DNA reads as TGTGCCAGCTCACCACCAGGCGAGACCCAGTACTTC. It specifies CASSPPGETQYF.

This clonotype is medium-sized in the sample. Here the CDR3 reads CASSSTGMNTEAFF. CDR3 nucleotides: TGTGCCAGCAGTTCGACAGGGATGAACACTGAAGCTTTCTTT. This sequence joins TRBV28 and TRBJ1-1, with 7 bases aligning to TRBD1. CDR1 is MDHEN, CDR2 SYDVKM, per germline. The ends lost 4 bases at V and 0 bases at J; junction bases unmatched: 2. CDR3 length equals 14 residues.

This clonotype has a count of ten or more. The V call is TRBV19, the J call TRBJ1-1; 8 nucleotides line up with TRBD1. The CDR3 is 14 residues long. J lost 1 base, V lost 6 bases, and 4 bases had no gene match. Germline V CDR1 and CDR2: LNHDA, SQIVND (reference sequence). The DNA for the CDR3 is TGTGCCAGTAGCGTTCAGGGGGCGAACACTGAAGCTTTCTTT. It encodes CASSVQGANTEAFF.

This clonotype is termed medium-sized. The chain combines TRBV7-9 with TRBJ2-5, with 9 nucleotides matching TRBD2. Germline V gene data show CDR1 as SEHNR and CDR2 as FQNEAQ (reference sequence). There are 16 residues in the CDR3. V dropped 5 bases and J dropped 1; count of bases not matched to a gene: 8. CDR3 DNA: TGTGCCAGCAGCCTACGACTAGCGGATATCCAAGAGACCCAGTACTTC. Protein sequence: CASSLRLADIQETQYF.

This clonotype was found a few times. The chain links TRBV20-1 to TRBJ1-2; weak D call: TRBD1 (5 bases). Germline V gives CDR1 DFQATT, CDR2 SNEGSKA (reference sequence). The CDR3 contains 11 residues. Trimming shortened V by 5 bases and J by 4 bases, and 8 bases separated the two germline ends. The CDR3 region is CSAPDSYGYTF. DNA of the CDR3: TGCAGTGCTCCCGACAGCTATGGCTACACCTTC.

This chain links TRBV20-1 with TRBJ1-1; D might be TRBD1 (5 bases). Per germline, CDR1 DFQATT and CDR2 SNEGSKA (reference sequence). The CDR3 sequence is 13 residues long. The V and J ends lost 4 bases and 0 bases respectively, with 9 bases between them. CDR3 DNA: TGCAGTGCTACACAGACAGTGAACACTGAAGCTTTCTTT. Translated: CSATQTVNTEAFF.

The chain joins TRBV14 to TRBJ2-2; no clear D. Germline V lookup: CDR1 SGHDN, CDR2 FVKESK. There are 14 residues in the CDR3. With 0 bases removed from V and 5 bases from J, the gap between germline ends came to 7 bases. The CDR3 bases are TGTGCCAGCAGCCAAGAATACCGTACCGGGGAGCTGTTTTTT. It codes for CASSQEYRTGELFF.

By sample fraction, this clonotype is medium-sized (0.01 to 0.1%). The chain carries TRBV18 and TRBJ1-2; 7 bases agree with TRBD1. This CDR3 spans 15 amino acids. Germline trimming cut 3 bases from V and 2 bases from J; bases unmatched to any gene: 6. Germline V lookup: CDR1 KGHSH, CDR2 LQKENI. The CDR3: CASSPADRTNYGYTF. The DNA of the CDR3 is TGTGCCAGCTCACCGGCGGACAGGACGAACTATGGCTACACCTTC.

Concerning this clonotype itself: Just one base apart from a much larger clone, this may be a read error. The J gene is TRBJ2-3, the V gene TRBV19, with 7 bases that match TRBD1. Germline values: CDR1 LNHDA, CDR2 SQIVND (reference sequence). The CDR3 runs 16 residues. In nucleotides, the CDR3 is TGTGCCATTAGTACCGGGACAGTCATGGGCACAGATACGCAGTATTTT. Translated, it gives CAISTGTVMGTDTQYF. Full variable domain (rest looked up from reference TRBV19 and TRBJ2-3): DGGITQSPKYLFRKEGQNVTLSCEQNLNHDAMYWYRQDPGQGLRLIYYSQIVNDFQKGDIAEGYSVSREKKESFPLTVTSAQKNPTAFYLCAISTGTVMGTDTQYFGPGTRLTVL.

There are a few counts of this clonotype. DNA for the CDR3: TGTGCCAGTAGTAATATGAACTCCTACGAGCAGTACTTC. Residues: CASSNMNSYEQYF. The gene calls are TRBV19 and TRBJ2-7; unclear D gene. The CDR3 runs to 13 residues. The germline V and J ends were trimmed by 4 bases and 0 bases, with 7 bases remaining between them. Looked up from germline, CDR1 is LNHDA and CDR2 is SQIVND (reference sequence).

Ten or more counts support this clonotype. This chain uses TRBV5-4 with TRBJ1-6; D is unresolved. The germline V gene encodes CDR1 SGHNT and CDR2 YYREEE (reference sequence). V was shortened by 1 base and J by 8 bases, with 13 bases between the two germline ends. The CDR3 has 15 amino acids. DNA of the CDR3: TGTGCCAGCAGCTTGAAGGCCAGGTCGGATTCACCCCTCCACTTT. Its translation: CASSLKARSDSPLHF. Together with reference TRBV5-4 and TRBJ1-6, the CDR3 gives the full variable domain: ETGVTQSPTHLIKTRGQQVTLRCSSQSGHNTVSWYQQALGQGPQFIFQYYREEENGRGNFPPRFSGLQFPNYSSELNVNALELDDSALYLCASSLKARSDSPLHFGNGTRLTVT.

This clonotype was seen repeatedly, ten times or more. The rearrangement links TRBV30 to TRBJ2-3, with TRBD2 matching over 8 bases. Germline CDR1 is GTSNPN and CDR2 is SVGIG (reference sequence). J lost 3 bases, V lost 1 base, and 3 bases had no gene match. The length of the CDR3 is 14 residues. CDR3 DNA sequence: TGTGCCTGGAGTGAGGGCGGGGGGACAGATACGCAGTATTTT. Translated: CAWSEGGGTDTQYF.

The sample holds a few counts of this clonotype. The J gene is TRBJ1-5, the V gene TRBV27, with D uncertain. In germline, CDR1 is MNHEY, CDR2 SMNVEV (reference sequence). With 5 bases removed from V and 2 bases from J, the gap between germline ends came to 7 bases. This CDR3 has 13 residues. CDR3 in DNA: TGTGCCAGCAGTGTTATACGCAATCAGCCCCAGCATTTT. Residues: CASSVIRNQPQHF.

This clonotype is medium-sized in the sample. The chain employs TRBV6-1 and TRBJ1-5, with 7 nucleotides matching TRBD1. CDR3 length equals 14 residues. With 6 bases clipped from V and 6 bases from J, the junction kept 8 bases outside the gene matches. CDR1 is MNHNS and CDR2 is SASEGT in the germline V gene. CDR3 loop: CASRGPGDSQPQHF. CDR3 DNA: TGTGCCAGCAGGGGCCCAGGGGACAGTCAGCCCCAGCATTTT.

The J gene is TRBJ1-6, the V gene TRBV9; TRBD1 matches at 10 bases. The V gene's germline CDR1 is SGDLS and CDR2 YYNGEE. The CDR3 is made up of 14 amino acids. V dropped 3 bases and J dropped 10; count of bases not matched to a gene: 4. The CDR3 nucleotides read TGTGCCAGCAGCGGGGGACAGGGGTTGTCACCCCTCCACTTT. It encodes CASSGGQGLSPLHF.

Ten or more counts support this clonotype. The chain has TRBV24-1 and TRBJ2-1; TRBD2 matches 8 bases. V gave up 3 bases and J gave up 5 bases; unmatched junction bases: 5. Germline assignment: CDR1 KGHDR and CDR2 SFDVKD. The CDR3 contains 15 residues. The CDR3: CATSDVGLGNNEQFF. The CDR3 nucleotides are TGTGCCACCAGTGATGTGGGACTAGGAAACAATGAGCAGTTCTTC.

The V and J genes are TRBV28 and TRBJ1-6, with a tentative D call TRBD1 (5 bases). CDR1 MDHEN and CDR2 SYDVKM come from the germline V gene. The CDR3 extends over 14 amino acids. Trimming took off 7 bases at V and 6 bases at J, with 13 bases between the two ends. The CDR3 is CASIQGRGNSPLHF. The CDR3, as DNA: TGTGCCAGCATCCAGGGCCGGGGTAATTCACCCCTCCACTTT.

Many counts were recorded for this clonotype. This chain uses TRBV6-1 with TRBJ2-3; a weak D match, TRBD1 (6 bases). V was pared by 8 bases and J by 2 bases, with 14 bases between. The CDR3 contains 14 residues. Looked up from germline, CDR1 is MNHNS and CDR2 is SASEGT. CDR3 sequence reads: CASQRQAYTDTQYF. The CDR3 DNA reads as TGTGCCAGCCAGAGACAGGCCTACACAGATACGCAGTATTTT.

This clonotype was picked up many times. The rearrangement links TRBV15 to TRBJ2-2; TRBD1 aligns across 7 bases. Germline V gene sequence: CDR1 LNHNV, CDR2 YYDKDF (reference sequence). This CDR3 spans 16 amino acids. The junction had 4 bases not matched to a gene; V was cut back by 3 bases and J by 0 bases. DNA for the CDR3: TGTGCCACCAGCAGGCCGGGGACAGCGAACACCGGGGAGCTGTTTTTT. Translated: CATSRPGTANTGELFF.